This T cell receptor (beta chain) was profiled in a study of blood T cell dynamics during melanoma immunotherapy. Overall study context: First-line therapy was either pembrolizumab or nivolumab with ipilimumab for metastatic melanoma.

The CDR3 is 16 amino acids. The V end was cut by 5 bases, the J end by 8 bases, with 22 bases between. CDR1 and CDR2 (germline): MDHEN, SYDVKM. Time point here: week 3, after first cycle of checkpoint inhibitor. Samples come from before therapy and from week 3 after the first blockade cycle. Patients had no prior systemic cancer treatment, immunosuppressants or other active cancers. Sequenced by immunoSEQ multiplex PCR; TCRdb stores in-frame clones only, minus some. Counted here are 160 or so clones, around 85% occurring once; the ten biggest clones make up 9.8%. This material consisted of cell-free DNA from blood, taken from a patient treated with checkpoint blockade. The TCR originated in a human donor with melanoma. The rearrangement joins TRBV28 to TRBJ1-5; D unresolved. CDR3 protein: CASSLPPLGGFEPQHF. CDR3 nucleotide sequence: TGTGCCAGCAGTCTCCCCCCCCTTGGCGGCTTTGAGCCCCAGCATTTT. Filled out from reference TRBV28 and TRBJ1-5, the complete variable domain reads DVKVTQSSRYLVKRTGEKVFLECVQDMDHENMFWYRQDPGLGLRLIYFSYDVKMKEKGDIPEGYSVSREKKERFSLILESASTNQTSMYLCASSLPPLGGFEPQHFGDGTRLSIL.